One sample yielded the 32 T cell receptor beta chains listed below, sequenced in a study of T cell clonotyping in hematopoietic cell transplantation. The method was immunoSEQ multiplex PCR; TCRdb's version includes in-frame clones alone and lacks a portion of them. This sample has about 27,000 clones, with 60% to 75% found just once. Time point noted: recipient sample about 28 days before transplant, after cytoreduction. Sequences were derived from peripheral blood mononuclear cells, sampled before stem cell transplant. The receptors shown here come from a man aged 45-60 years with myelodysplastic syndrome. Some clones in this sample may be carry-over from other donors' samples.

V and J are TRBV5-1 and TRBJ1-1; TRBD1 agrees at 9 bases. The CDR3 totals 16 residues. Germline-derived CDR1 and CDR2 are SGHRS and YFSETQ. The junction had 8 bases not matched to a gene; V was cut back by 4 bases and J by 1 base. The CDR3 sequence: CASSGGTGITNTEAFF. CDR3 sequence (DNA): TGCGCCAGCAGCGGGGGGACAGGGATAACGAACACTGAAGCTTTCTTT.

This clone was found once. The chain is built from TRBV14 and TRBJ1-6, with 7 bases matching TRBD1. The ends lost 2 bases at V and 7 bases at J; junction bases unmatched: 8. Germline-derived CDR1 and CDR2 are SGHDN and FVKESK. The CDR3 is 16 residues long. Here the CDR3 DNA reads TGTGCCAGCAGCCAACCCGGACAGGTCCTAAATTCACCCCTCCACTTT. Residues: CASSQPGQVLNSPLHF.

The CDR3 loop is CASRPGTDYNEQFF. CDR3 DNA: TGCGCCAGCAGGCCCGGGACAGATTACAATGAGCAGTTCTTC. This chain joins TRBV4-3 and TRBJ2-1; TRBD1 matches 7 bases. With V trimmed by 6 bases and J by 4 bases, 6 bases remained unmatched. This CDR3 is 14 amino acids long. The germline V gene has CDR1 LGHNA and CDR2 YSLEER.

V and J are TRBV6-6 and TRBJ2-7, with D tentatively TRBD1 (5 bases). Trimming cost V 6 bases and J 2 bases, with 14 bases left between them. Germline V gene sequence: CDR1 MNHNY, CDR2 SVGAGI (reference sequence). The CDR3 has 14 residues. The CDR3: CASRRTLYTYEQYF. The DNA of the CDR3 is TGTGCCAGCAGGAGGACACTTTATACCTACGAGCAGTACTTC.

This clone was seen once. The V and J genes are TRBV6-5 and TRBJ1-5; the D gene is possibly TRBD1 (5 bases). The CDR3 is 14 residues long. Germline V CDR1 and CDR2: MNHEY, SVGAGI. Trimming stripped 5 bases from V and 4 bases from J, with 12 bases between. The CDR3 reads CASSVGEGNQPQHF. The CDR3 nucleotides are TGTGCCAGCAGTGTGGGGGAAGGAAATCAGCCCCAGCATTTT.

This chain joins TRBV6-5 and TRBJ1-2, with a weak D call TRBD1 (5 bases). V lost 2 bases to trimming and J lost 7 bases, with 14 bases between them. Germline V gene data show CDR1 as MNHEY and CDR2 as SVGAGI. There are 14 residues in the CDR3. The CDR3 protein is CASSYAGRDAGYTF. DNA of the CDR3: TGTGCCAGCAGTTACGCGGGCAGGGACGCTGGCTACACCTTC.

CDR3 residues: CASSQVTSGRWYEQYF. CDR3 nucleotide sequence: TGCGCCAGCAGCCAAGTGACTAGCGGGAGGTGGTACGAGCAGTACTTC. This chain links TRBV4-1 with TRBJ2-7; 13 bases match TRBD2. CDR1 and CDR2 (germline): MGHRA, YSYEKL. The CDR3 runs to 16 residues. Germline trimming cut 1 base from V and 4 bases from J; bases unmatched to any gene: 4.

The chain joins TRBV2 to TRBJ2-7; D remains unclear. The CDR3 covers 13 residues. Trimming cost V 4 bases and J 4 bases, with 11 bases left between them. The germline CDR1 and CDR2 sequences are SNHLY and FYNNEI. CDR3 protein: CASSANIGYEQYF. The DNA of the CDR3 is TGTGCCAGCAGTGCTAATATAGGGTACGAGCAGTACTTC.

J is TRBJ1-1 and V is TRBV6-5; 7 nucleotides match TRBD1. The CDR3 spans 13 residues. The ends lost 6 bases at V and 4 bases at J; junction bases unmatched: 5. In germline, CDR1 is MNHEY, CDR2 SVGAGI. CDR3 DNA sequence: TGTGCCAGCAGCCTACAGGGGACCACTGAAGCTTTCTTT. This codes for CASSLQGTTEAFF.

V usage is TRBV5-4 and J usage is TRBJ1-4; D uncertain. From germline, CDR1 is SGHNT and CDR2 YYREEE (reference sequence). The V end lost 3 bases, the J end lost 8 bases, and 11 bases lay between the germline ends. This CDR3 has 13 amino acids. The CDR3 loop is CASSSGNTEKLFF. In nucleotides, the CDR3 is TGTGCCAGCAGCTCCGGGAACACAGAAAAACTGTTTTTT.

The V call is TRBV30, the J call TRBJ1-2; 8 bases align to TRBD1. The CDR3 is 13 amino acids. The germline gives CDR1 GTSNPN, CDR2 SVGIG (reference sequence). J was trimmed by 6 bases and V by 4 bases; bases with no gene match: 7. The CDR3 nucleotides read TGTGCCTGGAACCGTGGGACAGGCGATGGCTACACCTTC. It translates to CAWNRGTGDGYTF.

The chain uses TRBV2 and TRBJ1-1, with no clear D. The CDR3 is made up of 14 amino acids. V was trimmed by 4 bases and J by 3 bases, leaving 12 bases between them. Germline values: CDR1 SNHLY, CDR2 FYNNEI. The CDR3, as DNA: TGTGCCAGCAGTGTTTCTTTTCTGGACACTGAAGCTTTCTTT. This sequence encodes CASSVSFLDTEAFF.

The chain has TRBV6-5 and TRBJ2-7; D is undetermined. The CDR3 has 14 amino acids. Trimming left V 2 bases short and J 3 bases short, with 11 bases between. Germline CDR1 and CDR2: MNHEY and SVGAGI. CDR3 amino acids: CASSYAWRGYEQYF. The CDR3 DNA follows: TGTGCCAGCAGTTACGCTTGGAGAGGCTACGAGCAGTACTTC.

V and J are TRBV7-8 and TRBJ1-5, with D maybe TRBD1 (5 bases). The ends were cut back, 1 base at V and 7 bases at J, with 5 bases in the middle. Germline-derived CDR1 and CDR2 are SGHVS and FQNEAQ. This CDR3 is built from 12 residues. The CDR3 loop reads CASSLGGQPQHF. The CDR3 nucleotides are TGTGCCAGCAGCTTAGGGGGCCAGCCCCAGCATTTT.

As DNA, the CDR3 is TGTGCCAGCAGTTACTCGTGGGGAAACACCATATATTTT. This translates into CASSYSWGNTIYF. The rearrangement links TRBV6-5 to TRBJ1-3, with D unclear. Trimming pared 0 bases from V and 4 bases from J, leaving 4 bases between. From germline, CDR1 is MNHEY and CDR2 SVGAGI. The CDR3 loop spans 13 amino acids.

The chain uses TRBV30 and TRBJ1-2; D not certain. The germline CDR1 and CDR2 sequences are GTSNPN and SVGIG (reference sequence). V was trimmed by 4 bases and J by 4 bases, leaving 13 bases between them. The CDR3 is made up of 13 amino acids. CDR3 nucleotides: TGTGCCTGGATCGAGTTTGGATCCTATGGCTACACCTTC. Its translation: CAWIEFGSYGYTF.

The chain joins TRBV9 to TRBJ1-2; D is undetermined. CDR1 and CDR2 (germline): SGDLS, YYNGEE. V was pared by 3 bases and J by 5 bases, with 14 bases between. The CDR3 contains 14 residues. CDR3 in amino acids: CASSAGSGGYGYTF. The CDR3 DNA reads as TGTGCCAGCAGCGCCGGCTCAGGCGGTTATGGCTACACCTTC.

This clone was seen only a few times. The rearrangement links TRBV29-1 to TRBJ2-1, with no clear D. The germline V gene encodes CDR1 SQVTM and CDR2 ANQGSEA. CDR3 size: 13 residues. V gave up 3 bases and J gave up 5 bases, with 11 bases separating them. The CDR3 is CSVDSAWDNEQFF. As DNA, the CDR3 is TGCAGCGTTGACTCAGCGTGGGACAATGAGCAGTTCTTC.

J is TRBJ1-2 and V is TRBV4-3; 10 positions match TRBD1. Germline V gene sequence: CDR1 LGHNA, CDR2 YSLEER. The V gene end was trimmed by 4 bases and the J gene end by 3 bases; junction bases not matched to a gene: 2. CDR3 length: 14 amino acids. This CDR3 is CASSPDRGYYGYTF. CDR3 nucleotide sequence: TGCGCCAGCAGCCCGGACAGGGGGTACTATGGCTACACCTTC.

CDR3 sequence (DNA): TGTGCCAGCAGTGAAGGGCAAAGGCAAGAGACCCAGTACTTC. Protein sequence: CASSEGQRQETQYF. The V gene is TRBV6-1, the J gene TRBJ2-5; no clear D. The CDR3 runs 14 residues. In germline, CDR1 is MNHNS, CDR2 SASEGT. Trimming cost V 1 base and J 2 bases, with 8 bases left between them.

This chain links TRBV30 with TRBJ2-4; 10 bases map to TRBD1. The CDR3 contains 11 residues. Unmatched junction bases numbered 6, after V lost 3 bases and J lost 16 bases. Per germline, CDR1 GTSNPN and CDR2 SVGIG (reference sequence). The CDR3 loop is CAWSRGTGAYF. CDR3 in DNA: TGTGCCTGGAGCCGAGGGACAGGGGCTTACTTC.

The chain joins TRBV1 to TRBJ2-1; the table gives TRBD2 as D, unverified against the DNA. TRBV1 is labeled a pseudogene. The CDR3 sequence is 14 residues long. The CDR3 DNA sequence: TGCACCAGCAGCCAAGAGGCTAGATACAATGAGCAGTTCTTC. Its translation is CTSSQEARYNEQFF.

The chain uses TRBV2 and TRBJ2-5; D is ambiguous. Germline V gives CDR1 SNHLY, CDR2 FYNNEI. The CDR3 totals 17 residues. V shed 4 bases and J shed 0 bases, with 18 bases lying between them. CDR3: CASSVGIESMDQETQYF. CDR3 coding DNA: TGTGCCAGCAGTGTGGGAATAGAAAGTATGGACCAAGAGACCCAGTACTTC.

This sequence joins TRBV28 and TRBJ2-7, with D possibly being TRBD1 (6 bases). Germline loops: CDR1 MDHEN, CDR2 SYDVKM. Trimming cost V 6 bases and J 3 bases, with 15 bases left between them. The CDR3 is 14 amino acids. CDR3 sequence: CASSPGQLNYEQYF. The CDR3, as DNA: TGTGCCAGCAGCCCAGGACAGCTTAACTACGAGCAGTACTTC.

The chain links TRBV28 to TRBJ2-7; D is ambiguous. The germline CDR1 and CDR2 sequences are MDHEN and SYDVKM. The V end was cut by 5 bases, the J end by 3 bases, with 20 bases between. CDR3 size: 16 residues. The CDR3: CASSEPDPKSVYEQYF. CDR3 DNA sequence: TGTGCCAGCAGTGAACCGGACCCTAAGTCGGTCTACGAGCAGTACTTC.

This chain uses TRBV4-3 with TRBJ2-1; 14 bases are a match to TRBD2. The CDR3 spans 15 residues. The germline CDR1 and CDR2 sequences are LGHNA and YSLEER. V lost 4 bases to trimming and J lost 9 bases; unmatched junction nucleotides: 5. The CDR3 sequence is CASSRLAGGPGEQFF. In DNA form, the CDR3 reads TGCGCCAGCAGCCGACTAGCGGGGGGGCCAGGTGAGCAGTTCTTC.

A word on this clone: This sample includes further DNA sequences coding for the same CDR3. The CDR3 DNA sequence: TGTGCCTGGAGTGTAGGGGGTCAGCCCCAGCATTTT. It codes for CAWSVGGQPQHF. The genes are TRBV30 and TRBJ1-5, with D tentatively TRBD1 (6 bases). The CDR3 runs 12 residues. With 0 bases removed from V and 6 bases from J, the gap between germline ends came to 6 bases. Germline CDR1 and CDR2: GTSNPN and SVGIG (reference sequence).

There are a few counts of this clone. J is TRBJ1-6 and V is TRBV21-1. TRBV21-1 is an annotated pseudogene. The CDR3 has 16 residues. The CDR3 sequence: CASSARKSSYNSPLHF. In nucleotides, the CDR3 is TGTGCCAGCAGCGCACGGAAAAGCTCCTATAATTCACCCCTCCACTTT.

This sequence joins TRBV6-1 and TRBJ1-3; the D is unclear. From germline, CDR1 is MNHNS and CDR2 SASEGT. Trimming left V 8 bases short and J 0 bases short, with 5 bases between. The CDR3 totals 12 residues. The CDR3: CASLHSGNTIYF. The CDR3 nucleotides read TGTGCCAGCCTGCACTCTGGAAACACCATATATTTT.

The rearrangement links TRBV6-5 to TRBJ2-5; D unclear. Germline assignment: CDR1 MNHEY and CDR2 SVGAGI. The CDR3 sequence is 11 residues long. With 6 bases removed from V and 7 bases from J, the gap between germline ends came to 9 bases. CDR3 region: CASRTSGTQYF. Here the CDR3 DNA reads TGTGCCAGCAGGACCTCCGGGACCCAGTACTTC.

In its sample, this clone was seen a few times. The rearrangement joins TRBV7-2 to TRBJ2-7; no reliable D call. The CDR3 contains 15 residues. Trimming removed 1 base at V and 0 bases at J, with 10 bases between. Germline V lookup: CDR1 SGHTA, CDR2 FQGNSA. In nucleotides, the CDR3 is TGTGCCAGCAGCTTAGTGGTCAACCCCTCCTACGAGCAGTACTTC. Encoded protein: CASSLVVNPSYEQYF.

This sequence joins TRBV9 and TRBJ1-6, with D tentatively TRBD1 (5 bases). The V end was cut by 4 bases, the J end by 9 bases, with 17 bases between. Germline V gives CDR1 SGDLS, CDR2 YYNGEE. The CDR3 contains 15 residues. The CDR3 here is CASSPGSARGSPLHF. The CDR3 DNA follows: TGTGCCAGCAGCCCCGGGTCCGCAAGGGGTTCACCCCTCCACTTT. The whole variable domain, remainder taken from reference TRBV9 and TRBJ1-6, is DSGVTQTPKHLITATGQRVTLRCSPRSGDLSVYWYQQSLDQGLQFLIQYYNGEERAKGNILERFSAQQFPDLHSELNLSSLELGDSALYFCASSPGSARGSPLHFGNGTRLTVT.